This T cell receptor (beta chain) was identified in a study of blood T cell repertoires in COVID-19. Looking at the study overall: The study drew acute and convalescent COVID-19 samples from the United States, Italy and Spain.

The V and J ends lost 1 base and 6 bases respectively, with 10 bases between them. This CDR3 spans 14 amino acids. CDR1 and CDR2 from the germline V gene are SGHNT and YENEEA. The assay was immunoSEQ multiplex PCR, and TCRdb's table has in-frame clones only and misses some. The table lists approximately 74,000 clones, 80% to 90% of them singletons, with 1.5% to 2% in the top ten. Sequencing input: peripheral blood. The gene calls are TRBV11-3 and TRBJ2-1; D is unclear. The receptor comes from an elderly woman with active or convalescent COVID-19. The CDR3 loop is CASSLVRSSNEQFF. The CDR3 DNA reads as TGTGCCAGCAGCTTAGTTCGGAGTAGCAATGAGCAGTTCTTC.